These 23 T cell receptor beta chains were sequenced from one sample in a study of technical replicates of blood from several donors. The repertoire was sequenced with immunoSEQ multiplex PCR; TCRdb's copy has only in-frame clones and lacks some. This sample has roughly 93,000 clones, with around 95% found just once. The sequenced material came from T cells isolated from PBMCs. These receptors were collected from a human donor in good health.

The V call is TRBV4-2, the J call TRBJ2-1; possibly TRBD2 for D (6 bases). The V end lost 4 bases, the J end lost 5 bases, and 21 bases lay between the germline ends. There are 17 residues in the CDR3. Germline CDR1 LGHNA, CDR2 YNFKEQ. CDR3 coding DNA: TGTGCCAGCAGCCTTTTCCCTCCGGGACTGGTTCACAATGAGCAGTTCTTC. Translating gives CASSLFPPGLVHNEQFF.

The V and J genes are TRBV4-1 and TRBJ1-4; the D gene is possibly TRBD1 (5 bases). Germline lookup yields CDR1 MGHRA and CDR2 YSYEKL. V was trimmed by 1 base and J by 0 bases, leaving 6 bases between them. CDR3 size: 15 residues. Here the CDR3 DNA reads TGCGCCAGCAGCCAAGCGACAGCAACTAATGAAAAACTGTTTTTT. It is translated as CASSQATATNEKLFF.

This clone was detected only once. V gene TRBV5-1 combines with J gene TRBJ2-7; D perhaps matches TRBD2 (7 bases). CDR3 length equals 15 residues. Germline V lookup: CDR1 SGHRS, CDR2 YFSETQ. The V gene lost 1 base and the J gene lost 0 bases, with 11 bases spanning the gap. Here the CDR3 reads CASSLNGGPSYEQYF. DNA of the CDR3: TGCGCCAGCAGCTTGAACGGGGGGCCCTCCTACGAGCAGTACTTC. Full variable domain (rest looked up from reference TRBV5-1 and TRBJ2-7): KAGVTQTPRYLIKTRGQQVTLSCSPISGHRSVSWYQQTPGQGLQFLFEYFSETQRNKGNFPGRFSGRQFSNSRSEMNVSTLELGDSALYLCASSLNGGPSYEQYFGPGTRLTVT.

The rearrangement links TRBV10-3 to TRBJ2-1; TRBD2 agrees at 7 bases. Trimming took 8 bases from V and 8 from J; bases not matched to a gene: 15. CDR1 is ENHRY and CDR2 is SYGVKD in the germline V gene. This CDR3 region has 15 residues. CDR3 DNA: TGTGCCATCGGGAACTCAAACGGGAGGCAAGATGAGCAGTTCTTC. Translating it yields CAIGNSNGRQDEQFF.

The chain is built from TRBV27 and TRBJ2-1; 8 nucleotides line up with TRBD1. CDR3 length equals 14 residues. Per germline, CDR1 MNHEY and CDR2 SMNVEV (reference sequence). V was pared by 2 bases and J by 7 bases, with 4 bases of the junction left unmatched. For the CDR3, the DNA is TGTGCCAGCAGTTTAGCAGGGGGCTCGAATGAGCAGTTCTTC. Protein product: CASSLAGGSNEQFF.

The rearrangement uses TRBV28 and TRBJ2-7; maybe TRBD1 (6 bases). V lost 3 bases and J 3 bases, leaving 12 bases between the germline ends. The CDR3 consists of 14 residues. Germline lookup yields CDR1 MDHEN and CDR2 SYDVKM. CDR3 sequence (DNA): TGTGCCAGCAGTTTTGGGCAGGGGAGCTACGAGCAGTACTTC. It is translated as CASSFGQGSYEQYF.

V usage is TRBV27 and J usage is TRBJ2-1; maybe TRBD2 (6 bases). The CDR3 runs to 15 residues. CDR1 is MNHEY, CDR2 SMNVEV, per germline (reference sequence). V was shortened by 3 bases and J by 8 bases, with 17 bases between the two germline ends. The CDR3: CASSLITVGEDEQFF. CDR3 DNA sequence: TGTGCCAGCAGTTTGATTACAGTGGGGGAGGATGAGCAGTTCTTC.

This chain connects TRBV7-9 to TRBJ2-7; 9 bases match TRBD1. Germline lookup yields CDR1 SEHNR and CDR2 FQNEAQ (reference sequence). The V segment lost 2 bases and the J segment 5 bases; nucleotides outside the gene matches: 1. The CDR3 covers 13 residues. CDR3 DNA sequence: TGTGCCAGCAGCTTATGGGACAGGGACGAGCAGTACTTC. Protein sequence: CASSLWDRDEQYF.

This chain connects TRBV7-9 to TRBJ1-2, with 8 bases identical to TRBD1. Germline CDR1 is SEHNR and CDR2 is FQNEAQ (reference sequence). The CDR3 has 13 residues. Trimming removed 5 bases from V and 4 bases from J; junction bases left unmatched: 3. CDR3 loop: CASSPGQGYGYTF. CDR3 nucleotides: TGTGCCAGCAGCCCAGGACAGGGCTATGGCTACACCTTC.

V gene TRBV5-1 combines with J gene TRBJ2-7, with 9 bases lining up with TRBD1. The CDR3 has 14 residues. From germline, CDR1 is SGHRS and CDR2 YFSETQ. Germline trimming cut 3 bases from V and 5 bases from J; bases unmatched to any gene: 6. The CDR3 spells CASSWDRVYDEQYF. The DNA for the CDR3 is TGCGCCAGCAGCTGGGACAGGGTGTATGACGAGCAGTACTTC.

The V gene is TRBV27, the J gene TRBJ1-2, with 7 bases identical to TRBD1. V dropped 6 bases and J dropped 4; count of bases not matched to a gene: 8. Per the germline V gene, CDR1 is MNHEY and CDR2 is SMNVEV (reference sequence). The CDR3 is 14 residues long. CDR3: CASRPGQKAYGYTF. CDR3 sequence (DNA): TGTGCCAGCAGGCCGGGACAGAAAGCCTATGGCTACACCTTC.

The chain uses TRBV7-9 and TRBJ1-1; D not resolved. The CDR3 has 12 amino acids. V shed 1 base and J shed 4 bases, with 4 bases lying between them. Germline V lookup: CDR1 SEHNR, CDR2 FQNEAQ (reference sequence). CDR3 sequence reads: CASSLVATEAFF. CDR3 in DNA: TGTGCCAGCAGCTTAGTGGCCACTGAAGCTTTCTTT.

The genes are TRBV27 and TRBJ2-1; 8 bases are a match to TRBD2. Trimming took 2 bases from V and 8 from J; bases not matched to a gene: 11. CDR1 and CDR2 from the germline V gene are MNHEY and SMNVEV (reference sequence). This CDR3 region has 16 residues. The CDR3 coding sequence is TGTGCCAGCAGTTTAGCGGCTAGCGGGTGGCGGCATGAGCAGTTCTTC. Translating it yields CASSLAASGWRHEQFF.

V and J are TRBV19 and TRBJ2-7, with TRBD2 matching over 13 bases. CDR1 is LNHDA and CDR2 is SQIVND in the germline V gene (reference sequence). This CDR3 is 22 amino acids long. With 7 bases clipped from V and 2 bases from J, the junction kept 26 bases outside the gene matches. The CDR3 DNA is TGTGCCAGTACCCCACCCTGGTCGGGGTTGGGACTAGCGGGGCGGACCCCCTACGAGCAGTACTTC. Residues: CASTPPWSGLGLAGRTPYEQYF.

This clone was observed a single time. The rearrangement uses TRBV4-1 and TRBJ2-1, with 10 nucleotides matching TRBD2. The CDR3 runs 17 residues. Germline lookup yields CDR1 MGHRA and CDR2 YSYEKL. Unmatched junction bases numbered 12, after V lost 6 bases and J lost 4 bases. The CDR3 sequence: CASRGGAGGRGYNEQFF. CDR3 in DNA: TGCGCCAGCAGAGGGGGAGCGGGGGGGAGGGGGTACAATGAGCAGTTCTTC.

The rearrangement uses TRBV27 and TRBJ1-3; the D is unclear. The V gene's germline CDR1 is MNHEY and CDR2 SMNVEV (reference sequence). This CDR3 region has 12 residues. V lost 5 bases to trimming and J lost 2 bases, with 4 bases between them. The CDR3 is CASSPAGNTIYF. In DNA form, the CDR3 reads TGTGCCAGCAGTCCGGCTGGAAACACCATATATTTT.

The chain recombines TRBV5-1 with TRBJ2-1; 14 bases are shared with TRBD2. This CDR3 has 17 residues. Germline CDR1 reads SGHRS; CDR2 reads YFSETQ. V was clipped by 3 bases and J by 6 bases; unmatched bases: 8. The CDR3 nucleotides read TGCGCCAGCAGCTGGGAGGGACTAGCGGGGGTACTCAATGAGCAGTTCTTC. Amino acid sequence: CASSWEGLAGVLNEQFF.

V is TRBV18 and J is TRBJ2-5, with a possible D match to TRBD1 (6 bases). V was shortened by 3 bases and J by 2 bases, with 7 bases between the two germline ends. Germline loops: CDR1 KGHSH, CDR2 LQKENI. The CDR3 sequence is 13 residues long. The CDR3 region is CASSPGHQETQYF. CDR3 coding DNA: TGTGCCAGCTCACCGGGACATCAAGAGACCCAGTACTTC.

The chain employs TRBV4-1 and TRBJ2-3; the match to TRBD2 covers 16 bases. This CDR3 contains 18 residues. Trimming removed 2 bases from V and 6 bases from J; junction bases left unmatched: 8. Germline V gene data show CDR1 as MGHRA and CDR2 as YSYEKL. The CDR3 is CASSQRGLAGGFGDTQYF. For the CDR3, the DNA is TGCGCCAGCAGCCAAAGGGGACTAGCGGGAGGGTTTGGGGATACGCAGTATTTT.

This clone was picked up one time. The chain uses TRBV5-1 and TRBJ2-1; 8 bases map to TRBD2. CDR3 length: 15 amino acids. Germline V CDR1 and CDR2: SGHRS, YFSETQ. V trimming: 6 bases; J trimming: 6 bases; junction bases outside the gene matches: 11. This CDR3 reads CASTGGAGTSNEQFF. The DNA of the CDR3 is TGCGCCAGCACGGGAGGGGCAGGGACCAGCAATGAGCAGTTCTTC. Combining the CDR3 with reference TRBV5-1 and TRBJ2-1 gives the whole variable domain KAGVTQTPRYLIKTRGQQVTLSCSPISGHRSVSWYQQTPGQGLQFLFEYFSETQRNKGNFPGRFSGRQFSNSRSEMNVSTLELGDSALYLCASTGGAGTSNEQFFGPGTRLTVL.

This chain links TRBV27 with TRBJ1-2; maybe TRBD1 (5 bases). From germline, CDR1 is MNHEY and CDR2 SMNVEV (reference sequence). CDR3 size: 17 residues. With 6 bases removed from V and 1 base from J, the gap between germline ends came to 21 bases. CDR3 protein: CASRLTGSASFNYGYTF. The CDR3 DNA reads TGTGCCAGCAGACTTACAGGTTCCGCAAGTTTTAACTATGGCTACACCTTC.

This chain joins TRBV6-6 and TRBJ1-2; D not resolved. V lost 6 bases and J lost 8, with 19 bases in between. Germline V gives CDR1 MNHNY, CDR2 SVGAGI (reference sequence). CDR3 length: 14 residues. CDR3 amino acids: CASSLGLPYLGYTF. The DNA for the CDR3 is TGTGCCAGCAGCCTCGGTCTCCCCTACTTAGGCTACACCTTC.

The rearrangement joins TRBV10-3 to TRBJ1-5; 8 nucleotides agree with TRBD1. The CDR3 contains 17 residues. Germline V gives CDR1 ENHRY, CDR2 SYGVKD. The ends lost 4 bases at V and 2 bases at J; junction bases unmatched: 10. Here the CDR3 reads CAISGTGLDVGNQPQHF. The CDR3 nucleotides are TGTGCCATCAGTGGGACAGGGTTGGACGTGGGCAATCAGCCCCAGCATTTT.